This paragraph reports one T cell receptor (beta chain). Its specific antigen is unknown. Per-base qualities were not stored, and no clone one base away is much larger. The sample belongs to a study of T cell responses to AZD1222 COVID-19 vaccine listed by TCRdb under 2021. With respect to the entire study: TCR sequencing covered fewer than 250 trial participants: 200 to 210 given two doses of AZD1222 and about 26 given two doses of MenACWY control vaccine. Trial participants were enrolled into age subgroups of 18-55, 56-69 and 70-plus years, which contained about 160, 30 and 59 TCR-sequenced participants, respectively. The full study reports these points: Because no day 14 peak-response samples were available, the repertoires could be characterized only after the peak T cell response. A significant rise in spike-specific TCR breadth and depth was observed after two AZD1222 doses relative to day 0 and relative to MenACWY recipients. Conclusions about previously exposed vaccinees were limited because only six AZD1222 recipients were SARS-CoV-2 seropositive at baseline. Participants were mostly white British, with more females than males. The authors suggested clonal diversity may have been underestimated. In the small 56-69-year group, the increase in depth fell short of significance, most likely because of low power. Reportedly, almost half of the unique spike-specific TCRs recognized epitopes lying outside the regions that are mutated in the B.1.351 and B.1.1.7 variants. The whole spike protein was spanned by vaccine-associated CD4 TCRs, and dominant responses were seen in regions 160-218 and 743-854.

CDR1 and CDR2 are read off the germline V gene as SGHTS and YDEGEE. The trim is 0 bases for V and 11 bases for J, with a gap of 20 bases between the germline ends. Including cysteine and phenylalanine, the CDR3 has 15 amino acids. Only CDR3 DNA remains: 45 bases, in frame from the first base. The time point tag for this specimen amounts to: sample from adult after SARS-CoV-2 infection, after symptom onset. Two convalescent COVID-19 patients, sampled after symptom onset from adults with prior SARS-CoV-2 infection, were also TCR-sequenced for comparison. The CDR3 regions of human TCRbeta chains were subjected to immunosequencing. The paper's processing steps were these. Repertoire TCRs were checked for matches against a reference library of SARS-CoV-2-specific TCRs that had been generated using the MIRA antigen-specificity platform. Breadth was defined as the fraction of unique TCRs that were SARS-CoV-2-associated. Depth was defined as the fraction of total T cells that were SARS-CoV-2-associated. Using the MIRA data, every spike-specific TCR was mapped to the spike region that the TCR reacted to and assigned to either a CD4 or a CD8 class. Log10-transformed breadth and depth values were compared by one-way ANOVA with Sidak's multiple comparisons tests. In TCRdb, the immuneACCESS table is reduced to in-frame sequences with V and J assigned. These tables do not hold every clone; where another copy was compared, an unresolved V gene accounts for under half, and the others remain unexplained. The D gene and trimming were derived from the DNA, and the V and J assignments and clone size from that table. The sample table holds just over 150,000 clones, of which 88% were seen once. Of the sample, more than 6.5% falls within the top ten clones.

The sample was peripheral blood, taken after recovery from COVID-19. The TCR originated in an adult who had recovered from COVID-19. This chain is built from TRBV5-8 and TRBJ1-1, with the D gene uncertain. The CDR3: CASSLGSGRSSSAFF. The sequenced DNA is TGTGCCAGCAGCTTGGGTTCGGGCCGATCATCCTCCGCTTTCTTT.